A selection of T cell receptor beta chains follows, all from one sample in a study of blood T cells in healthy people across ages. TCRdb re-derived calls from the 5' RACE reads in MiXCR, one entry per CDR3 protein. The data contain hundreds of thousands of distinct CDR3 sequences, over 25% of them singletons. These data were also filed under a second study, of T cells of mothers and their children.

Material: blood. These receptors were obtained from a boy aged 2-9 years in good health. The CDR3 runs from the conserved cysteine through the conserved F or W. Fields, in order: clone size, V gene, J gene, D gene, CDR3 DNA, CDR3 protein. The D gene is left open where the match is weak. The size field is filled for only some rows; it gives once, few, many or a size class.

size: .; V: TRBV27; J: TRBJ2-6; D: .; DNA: TGTGCCAGCAGTTTAAATCCAGGGCAGGATGACGTCCTGACTTTC; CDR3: CASSLNPGQDDVLTF
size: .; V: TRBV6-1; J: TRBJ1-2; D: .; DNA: TGTGCCAGCAGGGAAAGAGACTATGGCTACACCTTC; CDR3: CASRERDYGYTF
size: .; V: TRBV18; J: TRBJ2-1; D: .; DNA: TGTGCCAGCTCCCTCGGGACACCTTCCTCCTACAATGAGCAGTTCTTC; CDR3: CASSLGTPSSYNEQFF
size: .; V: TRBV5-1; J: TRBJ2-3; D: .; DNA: TGCGCCAGCAGCATCGGGATGACAGTCTCTAATACGCAGTATTTT; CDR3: CASSIGMTVSNTQYF
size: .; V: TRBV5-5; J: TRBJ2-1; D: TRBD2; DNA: TGTGCCAGCGCCCTAACTAGCGTCCATGAGCAGTTCTTC; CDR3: CASALTSVHEQFF
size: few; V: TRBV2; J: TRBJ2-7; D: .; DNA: TGTGCCAGCAGTGAAGCCCTAGGACACCTTACCTACGAGCAGTACTTC; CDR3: CASSEALGHLTYEQYF
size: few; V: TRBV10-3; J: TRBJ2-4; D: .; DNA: TGTGCCATCAGTGAGTCAGGGGAAAGGGTTCAGTACTTC; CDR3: CAISESGERVQYF
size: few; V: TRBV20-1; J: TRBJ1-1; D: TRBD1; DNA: TGCAGTGCTAGAGGGACAGGGGGTGAAGCTTTCTTT; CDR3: CSARGTGGEAFF
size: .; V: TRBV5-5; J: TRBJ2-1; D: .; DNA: TGTGCCAGCAGAAGATTACCTCTCTCCTACAATGAGCAGTTCTTC; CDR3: CASRRLPLSYNEQFF
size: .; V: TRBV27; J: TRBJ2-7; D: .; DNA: TGTGCCAGCAGTTTATCTCGGAGGACTTACGAGCAGTACTTC; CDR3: CASSLSRRTYEQYF
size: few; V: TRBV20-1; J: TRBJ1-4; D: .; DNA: TGCAGTGCTATCCCTCCGGCAACTAATGAAAAACTGTTTTTT; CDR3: CSAIPPATNEKLFF
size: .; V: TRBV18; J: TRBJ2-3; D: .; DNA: TGTGCCAGCTCACCAAAAGAGATTAGCACAGATACGCAGTATTTT; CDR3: CASSPKEISTDTQYF
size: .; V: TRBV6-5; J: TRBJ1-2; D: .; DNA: TGTGCCAGCAGTTACAGAGGGACGGACTATGGCTACACCTTC; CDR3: CASSYRGTDYGYTF
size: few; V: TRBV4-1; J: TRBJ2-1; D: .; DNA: TGCGCCAGCAGCCAACTAGCCGAGGACGATGAGCAGTTCTTC; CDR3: CASSQLAEDDEQFF
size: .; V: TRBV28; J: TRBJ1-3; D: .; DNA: TGTGCCAGGACACGACCGTTGACAGTCCCTGGAAACACCATATATTTT; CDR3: CARTRPLTVPGNTIYF
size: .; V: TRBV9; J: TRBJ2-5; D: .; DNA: TGTGCCAGCAGCGCCCAGAACCGAGAGACCCAGTACTTC; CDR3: CASSAQNRETQYF
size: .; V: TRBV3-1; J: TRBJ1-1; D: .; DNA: TGTGCCAGCAGCCAAGTGGAAGGGCTGAACACTGAAGCTTTCTTT; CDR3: CASSQVEGLNTEAFF
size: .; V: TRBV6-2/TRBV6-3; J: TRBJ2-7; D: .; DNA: TGTGCCAGCAGACCCGACTGGACCGCGAGCGAGCAGTACTTC; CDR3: CASRPDWTASEQYF
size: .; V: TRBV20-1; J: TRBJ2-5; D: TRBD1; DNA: TGCAGTGCTAGATACAGGGGTGAAGAGACCCAGTACTTC; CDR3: CSARYRGEETQYF
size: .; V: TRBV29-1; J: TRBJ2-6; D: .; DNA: TGCAGCGTGCAAATCTCTGGGGCCAACGTCCTGACTTTC; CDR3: CSVQISGANVLTF
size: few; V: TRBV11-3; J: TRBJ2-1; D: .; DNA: TGTGCCAGCAGCTCCAGAGGGGGTGTAAGTGAGCAGTTCTTC; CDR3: CASSSRGGVSEQFF
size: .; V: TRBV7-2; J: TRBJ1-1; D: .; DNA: TGTGCCAGCAGCTCCTGGACGGTAGGGGGGGGCACTGAAGCTTTCTTT; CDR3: CASSSWTVGGGTEAFF
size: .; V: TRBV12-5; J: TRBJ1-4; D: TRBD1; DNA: TGTGCTAGTGGCTTGACAGGGTCCGCAACTAATGAAAAACTGTTTTTT; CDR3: CASGLTGSATNEKLFF
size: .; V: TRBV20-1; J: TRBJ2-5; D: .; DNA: TGCAGTGCTAGAACCGGGACACTGGTAGGAGAGACCCAGTACTTC; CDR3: CSARTGTLVGETQYF
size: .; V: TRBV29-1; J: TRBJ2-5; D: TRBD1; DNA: TGCAGCGTCCGGGACAGGGCGTGGGGGCTGCAAGAGACCCAGTACTTC; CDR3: CSVRDRAWGLQETQYF
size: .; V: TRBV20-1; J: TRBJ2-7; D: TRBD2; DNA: TGCAGTGCTTCCACAGGGTCTAGCGGGGCAGGGCAGCAGTACTTC; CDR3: CSASTGSSGAGQQYF
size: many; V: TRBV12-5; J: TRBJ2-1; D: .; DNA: TGTGCTAGTGGTTGGTGGACAGCGTACAATGAGCAGTTCTTC; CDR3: CASGWWTAYNEQFF
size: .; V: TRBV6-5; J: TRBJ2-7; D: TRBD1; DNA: TGTGCCAGCACCACGGGACAGGGGGCGCGCGAGCAGTACTTC; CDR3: CASTTGQGAREQYF
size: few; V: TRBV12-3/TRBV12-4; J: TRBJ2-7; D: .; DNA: TGTGCCAGCAGTCCCTCTTGGGGAAAACTACGTGAGCAGTACTTC; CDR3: CASSPSWGKLREQYF
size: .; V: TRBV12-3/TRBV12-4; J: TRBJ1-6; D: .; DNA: TGTGCCAGCAGTTTAAGGTCGAATAATTCACCCCTCCACTTT; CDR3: CASSLRSNNSPLHF
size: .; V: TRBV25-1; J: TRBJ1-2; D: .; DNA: TGTGCCAGCAGTGCCGCCGGGACAACCGATCTTGGCTACACCTTC; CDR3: CASSAAGTTDLGYTF
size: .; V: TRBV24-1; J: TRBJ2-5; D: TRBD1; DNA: TGTGCCACCAGTGACCGGGGGACAGGCCAGACCTTCTGGCCCCAAGAGACCCAGTACTTC; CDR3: CATSDRGTGQTFWPQETQYF